These 20 T cell receptor beta chains share one sample of origin, sequenced in a study of blood T cell repertoires in COVID-19. Libraries were prepared by immunoSEQ multiplex PCR; TCRdb keeps only in-frame clonotypes and omits some of them. The sample lists 150,000 or so clones, roughly 82% seen once, with 8.4% in the top ten. The material sequenced was peripheral blood. The receptors shown here come from a woman between 70 and 85 years old with acute or convalescent COVID-19.

This clone was counted between two and nine times. V usage is TRBV4-2 and J usage is TRBJ2-2; no clear D gene. Germline assignment: CDR1 LGHNA and CDR2 YNFKEQ. V shed 1 base and J shed 1 base, with 4 bases lying between them. The CDR3 loop spans 14 amino acids. Here the CDR3 reads CASSQVMNTGELFF. CDR3 nucleotide sequence: TGTGCCAGCAGCCAAGTCATGAACACCGGGGAGCTGTTTTTT.

The V and J genes are TRBV7-6 and TRBJ1-2, with 8 bases aligning to TRBD1. CDR3 length: 13 residues. CDR1 and CDR2 from the germline V gene are SGHVS and FNYEAQ. The trim removed 3 bases at V and 6 bases at J, leaving 3 bases unmatched. The CDR3 reads CASSFLQGDGYTF. CDR3 nucleotides: TGTGCCAGCAGCTTCTTACAGGGGGATGGCTACACCTTC.

The chain carries TRBV15 and TRBJ2-4; perhaps TRBD1 as D (5 bases). This CDR3 has 17 residues. Germline CDR1 and CDR2: LNHNV and YYDKDF (reference sequence). V lost 3 bases, J lost 2 bases, and 17 bases lay in between. This CDR3 reads CATSRAPGRGTKNIQYF. The CDR3 DNA reads as TGTGCCACCAGCAGGGCCCCAGGGCGTGGAACCAAAAACATTCAGTACTTC.

V gene TRBV2 combines with J gene TRBJ2-5, with a possible D match to TRBD2 (7 bases). V was shortened by 3 bases and J by 4 bases, with 15 bases between the two germline ends. This CDR3 comprises 15 residues. Germline V gene sequence: CDR1 SNHLY, CDR2 FYNNEI. CDR3: CASSDPGAGAETQYF. CDR3 in DNA: TGTGCCAGCAGTGACCCAGGGGCGGGGGCAGAGACCCAGTACTTC.

This chain joins TRBV30 and TRBJ1-1, with D perhaps TRBD1 (6 bases). V lost 2 bases and J 0 bases, leaving 19 bases between the germline ends. This CDR3 has 17 amino acids. CDR1 and CDR2 from the germline V gene are GTSNPN and SVGIG (reference sequence). For the CDR3, the DNA is TGTGCCTGGAGTTATCCACAGGGAGGGAGGATGAACACTGAAGCTTTCTTT. Its translation is CAWSYPQGGRMNTEAFF.

The V call is TRBV19, the J call TRBJ1-4; weak D call: TRBD1 (6 bases). Trimming removed 8 bases from V and 1 base from J, with 14 bases in between. The CDR3 contains 15 residues. Germline values: CDR1 LNHDA, CDR2 SQIVND (reference sequence). The CDR3 DNA reads as TGTGCCAGTTCCGGGACATGGAGAACTAATGAAAAACTGTTTTTT. Translation gives CASSGTWRTNEKLFF.

The V call is TRBV6-7, the J call TRBJ2-7; possible D gene TRBD1, 6 bases. TRBV6-7 is an ORF; its function is uncertain. The CDR3 sequence is 15 residues long. Trimming pared 7 bases from V and 2 bases from J, leaving 18 bases between. The CDR3 spells CASTYPGEGAYEQYF. The CDR3 nucleotides are TGTGCCAGCACCTACCCAGGGGAAGGGGCCTACGAGCAGTACTTC.

This sequence joins TRBV7-2 and TRBJ2-3, with 10 bases aligning to TRBD2. The trim removed 1 base at V and 5 bases at J, leaving 12 bases unmatched. The CDR3 is made up of 18 amino acids. Germline values: CDR1 SGHTA, CDR2 FQGNSA. CDR3 sequence (DNA): TGTGCCAGCAGCTTAGTATCCGGAGCGGGGGGGCGTGGAGATACGCAGTATTTT. This gives the protein CASSLVSGAGGRGDTQYF.

The rearrangement joins TRBV5-6 to TRBJ1-1; 9 bases are a match to TRBD1. This CDR3 contains 17 residues. V was pared by 4 bases and J by 3 bases, with 13 bases of the junction left unmatched. The germline CDR1 and CDR2 sequences are SGHDT and YYEEEE. The CDR3 DNA reads TGTGCCAGCAGCCCCAGGGGACAGGGCAAATCGGACACTGAAGCTTTCTTT. As protein: CASSPRGQGKSDTEAFF.

This clone has a single count. J is TRBJ2-2 and V is TRBV9, with a tentative D call TRBD2 (6 bases). The CDR3 length is 15 residues. Germline loops: CDR1 SGDLS, CDR2 YYNGEE. Trimming shortened V by 0 bases and J by 4 bases, and 10 bases separated the two germline ends. In DNA form, the CDR3 reads TGTGCCAGCAGCGTAGGGGTCGGGAGCACCGGGGAGCTGTTTTTT. This gives the protein CASSVGVGSTGELFF. Drawing the rest from reference TRBV9 and TRBJ2-2, the complete variable domain is DSGVTQTPKHLITATGQRVTLRCSPRSGDLSVYWYQQSLDQGLQFLIQYYNGEERAKGNILERFSAQQFPDLHSELNLSSLELGDSALYFCASSVGVGSTGELFFGEGSRLTVL.

This chain connects TRBV7-6 to TRBJ2-5, with 12 bases lining up with TRBD2. The CDR3 spans 16 residues. In germline, CDR1 is SGHVS, CDR2 FNYEAQ. V gave up 1 base and J gave up 7 bases; unmatched junction bases: 7. CDR3 bases: TGTGCCAGCAGCTTAGAAGCTAGCGGGGGGGCCGCGACCCAGTACTTC. It translates to CASSLEASGGAATQYF.

The chain recombines TRBV28 with TRBJ2-4; D gene ambiguous. CDR1 is MDHEN, CDR2 SYDVKM, per germline. This CDR3 region has 13 residues. The V and J ends lost 3 bases and 5 bases respectively, with 8 bases between them. This CDR3 is CASSLWAENIQYF. For the CDR3, the DNA is TGTGCCAGCAGTTTGTGGGCTGAAAACATTCAGTACTTC.

The genes are TRBV12-3 or TRBV12-4 and TRBJ1-5; D possibly corresponds to TRBD1 (6 bases). The CDR3 sequence is 13 residues long. Trimming cost V 6 bases and J 7 bases, with 13 bases left between them. The CDR3 DNA follows: TGTGCCAGCAGAGTTACACAGGGCCAGCCCCAGCATTTT. The encoded protein is CASRVTQGQPQHF.

This clone was seen once. The chain uses TRBV28 and TRBJ1-4, with TRBD1 matching 8 bases. Trimming took 5 bases from V and 2 from J; bases not matched to a gene: 4. Germline-derived CDR1 and CDR2 are MDHEN and SYDVKM. The CDR3 is 15 residues long. CDR3 coding DNA: TGTGCCAGCAGTCCTGGACAGGGTACTAATGAAAAACTGTTTTTT. Encoded protein: CASSPGQGTNEKLFF.

This chain links TRBV6-2 or TRBV6-3 with TRBJ2-2; D possibly corresponds to TRBD2 (6 bases). The CDR3 loop spans 14 amino acids. Trimming stripped 0 bases from V and 6 bases from J, with 8 bases between. Germline CDR1 MNHEY, CDR2 SVGEGT. CDR3 sequence reads: CASSYSWGAGELFF. The CDR3 DNA sequence: TGTGCCAGCAGTTACTCGTGGGGGGCCGGGGAGCTGTTTTTT.

The CDR3, as DNA: TGTGCCAGTAGTATAACTGCGGCAGGGGGCGAAAACATTCAGTACTTC. The encoded protein is CASSITAAGGENIQYF. The gene calls are TRBV19 and TRBJ2-4; TRBD1 agrees at 8 bases. V lost 2 bases and J lost 5; bases outside the gene matches: 8. Looked up from germline, CDR1 is LNHDA and CDR2 is SQIVND (reference sequence). This CDR3 contains 16 residues.

This chain uses TRBV7-2 with TRBJ2-1; 11 positions agree with TRBD1. The CDR3 runs to 16 residues. V gave up 1 base and J gave up 7 bases; unmatched junction bases: 6. Germline CDR1 and CDR2: SGHTA and FQGNSA. The CDR3, as DNA: TGTGCCAGCAGCTTAGTGGGGACAGGGGGGAGGAATGAGCAGTTCTTC. It codes for CASSLVGTGGRNEQFF.

V is TRBV10-3 and J is TRBJ2-5; 7 bases match TRBD2. Unmatched junction bases numbered 1, after V lost 3 bases and J lost 3 bases. The germline CDR1 and CDR2 sequences are ENHRY and SYGVKD. The CDR3 has 13 residues. The CDR3 DNA is TGTGCCATCAGTGAAGGACTAGAAGAGACCCAGTACTTC. Encoded protein: CAISEGLEETQYF.

The table lists this clone with a few counts. J is TRBJ1-1 and V is TRBV6-4; TRBD1 might be the D (5 bases). Germline lookup yields CDR1 MRHNA and CDR2 SNTAGT. Trimming cost V 4 bases and J 3 bases, with 9 bases left between them. The CDR3 loop spans 13 amino acids. CDR3 sequence (DNA): TGTGCCAGCAGTGCGCAGGGCGACACTGAAGCTTTCTTT. As protein: CASSAQGDTEAFF.

The chain has TRBV28 and TRBJ2-7, with D perhaps TRBD1 (6 bases). Germline assignment: CDR1 MDHEN and CDR2 SYDVKM. The CDR3 is 15 residues long. Trimming removed 4 bases from V and 0 bases from J, with 13 bases in between. The chain's CDR3 is CASSSTGTTSYEQYF. The CDR3 DNA reads as TGTGCCAGCAGTTCCACCGGGACAACCTCCTACGAGCAGTACTTC. The variable domain in full, with the rest retrieved from reference TRBV28 and TRBJ2-7, is DVKVTQSSRYLVKRTGEKVFLECVQDMDHENMFWYRQDPGLGLRLIYFSYDVKMKEKGDIPEGYSVSREKKERFSLILESASTNQTSMYLCASSSTGTTSYEQYFGPGTRLTVT.